These 6 T cell receptor beta chains came from one sample sequenced in a study of T-cell memory formation after mild COVID-19 (dated by TCRdb to the early 2020s). Libraries came from 5' RACE. The listed sequencing device is Illumina NovaSeq 6000. TCRdb itself trimmed the public reads at Q25 with fastp, ran MiXCR and retained productive beta chains. Entries that share a CDR3 protein sequence are merged under the most common genes and DNA. For this sample there are a few hundred thousand distinct CDR3 sequences; more than 15% appear just once. Of the sample, approximately 20% falls within the top ten clones. Input material: PBMCs or a T cell subset sorted from them (not recorded which). These receptors all stem from a man aged 18 to 35 who had mild COVID-19 (a few samples of this study predate the infection). The sample titles of this study are shuffled in the database, so cell type and time point are left out; the donor was told from shared clones.

V usage is TRBV3-1 and J usage is TRBJ1-5; 12 positions match TRBD1. The CDR3 is 17 amino acids. Trimming took 1 base from V and 7 from J; bases not matched to a gene: 8. From germline, CDR1 is LGHDT and CDR2 YNNKEL (reference sequence). CDR3 nucleotide sequence: TGTGCCAGCAGCCAAGCCGGGACAGGGGGCTTTGGACAGCCCCAGCATTTT. Translated, it gives CASSQAGTGGFGQPQHF.

The chain employs TRBV20-1 and TRBJ2-5, with 7 bases that match TRBD2. V lost 3 bases to trimming and J lost 0 bases; unmatched junction nucleotides: 10. This CDR3 has 16 amino acids. Germline V gives CDR1 DFQATT, CDR2 SNEGSKA (reference sequence). The CDR3 spells CSASTIAAGYQETQYF. CDR3 nucleotide sequence: TGCAGTGCTAGCACGATCGCAGCGGGGTACCAAGAGACCCAGTACTTC.

The V call is TRBV7-6, the J call TRBJ1-3; D is uncertain. The CDR3 runs to 12 residues. V was cut by 5 bases and J by 8 bases, with 10 bases left in between. Per the germline V gene, CDR1 is SGHVS and CDR2 is FNYEAQ. The DNA of the CDR3 is TGTGCCAGCAGCCCACGGGGAGACACCATATATTTT. Translating gives CASSPRGDTIYF.

This clonotype was recorded a few times. The genes are TRBV5-1 and TRBJ2-3, with 8 bases lining up with TRBD1. CDR3 length: 16 residues. Germline CDR1 is SGHRS and CDR2 is YFSETQ. Germline trimming cut 2 bases from V and 2 bases from J; bases unmatched to any gene: 7. The CDR3 region has the DNA TGCGCCAGCAGCTTCTGGACAGGGTTTGTCACAGATACGCAGTATTTT. This sequence encodes CASSFWTGFVTDTQYF.

In its sample, this clonotype was seen many times. The CDR3 DNA follows: TGTGCCAGCAGTCCAGGGGGCCACGAGCAGTACTTC. It yields the protein CASSPGGHEQYF. V gene TRBV7-9 combines with J gene TRBJ2-7; 8 bases are a match to TRBD1. Looked up from germline, CDR1 is SEHNR and CDR2 is FQNEAQ (reference sequence). There are 12 residues in the CDR3. Losses at the gene ends were 6 bases for V and 5 bases for J; bases not matched to a gene: 3.

This chain links TRBV4-2 with TRBJ2-1; D perhaps matches TRBD2 (5 bases). Germline V gene sequence: CDR1 LGHNA, CDR2 YNFKEQ. V lost 0 bases and J lost 0, with 9 bases in between. The CDR3 has 16 amino acids. For the CDR3, the DNA is TGTGCCAGCAGCCAAGAAACTAGTCCCTCCTACAATGAGCAGTTCTTC. Translating gives CASSQETSPSYNEQFF.